This T cell receptor beta chain was sequenced in a study of cytomegalovirus exposure and HLA in healthy donors. The primer mix had 60 Vbeta and 13 Jbeta primers. Here immunoSEQ multiplex PCR was the method, and the copy in TCRdb shows in-frame clones only, minus some. The data show some 110,000 clones, roughly 75% seen once. The germline V gene has CDR1 SGHKS and CDR2 YYEKEE (reference sequence). Between the trimmed V and J ends, which lost 2 bases and 8 bases, there was a span of 16 bases. This CDR3 contains 14 residues. The V gene is TRBV5-5, the J gene TRBJ1-2, with D unresolved. The specimen was PBMCs. The receptor comes from a man aged 35-49 years in good health and CMV-seronegative. CDR3 sequence (DNA): TGTGCCAGCAGCTTTGTGACGGACTCTGGGGGCTACACCTTC. Protein: CASSFVTDSGGYTF. Drawing the rest from reference TRBV5-5 and TRBJ1-2, the complete variable domain is DAGVTQSPTHLIKTRGQQVTLRCSPISGHKSVSWYQQVLGQGPQFIFQYYEKEERGRGNFPDRFSARQFPNYSSELNVNALLLGDSALYLCASSFVTDSGGYTFGSGTRLTVV.